Detailed here is one T cell receptor beta chain. Germline loops: CDR1 MDHEN, CDR2 SYDVKM. The CDR3 has 13 amino acids. V was clipped by 5 bases and J by 3 bases, with 10 bases between them. The sample comes from a study of cytotoxic CD8 clonotypes in ibrutinib-treated CLL. Libraries were prepared by immunoSEQ multiplex PCR; TCRdb keeps only in-frame clonotypes and omits some of them. The table lists approximately 53,000 clones, less than 85% of them singletons. This receptor was taken from a human donor with chronic lymphocytic leukemia. The specimen comprised PBMCs, sampled after 24 months of ibrutinib treatment. The gene calls are TRBV28 and TRBJ1-1; D call uncertain. The CDR3 DNA reads as TGTGCCAGCAGTACGATACAGCACACTGAAGCTTTCTTT. Protein sequence: CASSTIQHTEAFF.